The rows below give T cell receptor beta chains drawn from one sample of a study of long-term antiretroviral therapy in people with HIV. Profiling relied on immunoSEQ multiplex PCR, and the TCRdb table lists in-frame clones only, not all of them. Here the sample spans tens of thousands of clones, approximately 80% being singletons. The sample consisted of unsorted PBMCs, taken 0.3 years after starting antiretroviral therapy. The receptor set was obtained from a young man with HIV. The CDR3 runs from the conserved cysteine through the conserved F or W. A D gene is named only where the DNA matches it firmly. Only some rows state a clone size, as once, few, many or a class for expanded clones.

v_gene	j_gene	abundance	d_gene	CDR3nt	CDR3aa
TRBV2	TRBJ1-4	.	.	TGTGCCAGCCATCCACAAGGGGTGGAAAGAGAAAAACTGTTTTTT	CASHPQGVEREKLFF
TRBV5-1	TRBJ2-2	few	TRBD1	TGCGCCAGCAGCTCTATGACAGGGCGCACCGGGGAGCTGTTTTTT	CASSSMTGRTGELFF
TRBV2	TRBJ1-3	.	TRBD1	TGTGCCAGGATGACACAGGGGCGCGGAAACACCATATATTTT	CARMTQGRGNTIYF
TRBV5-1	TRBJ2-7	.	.	TGCGCCAGCAGCCCCTCGACAGGTACCTACGAGCAGTACTTC	CASSPSTGTYEQYF
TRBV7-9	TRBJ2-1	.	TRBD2	TGTGCCAGCAGCTTAGTCTTAGCGGGAGGGACCTACAATGAGCAGTTCTTC	CASSLVLAGGTYNEQFF
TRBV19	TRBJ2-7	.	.	TGTGCCAGTACCCCGGGGGCGGTCTCCTACGAGCAGTACTTC	CASTPGAVSYEQYF
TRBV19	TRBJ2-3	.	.	TGTGCCAGTAGCGATGACAGGGATACGCAGTATTTT	CASSDDRDTQYF
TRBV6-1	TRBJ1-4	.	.	TGTGCCAGCAGTGAAGAGACCACGGGAGGTGAAAAACTGTTTTTT	CASSEETTGGEKLFF
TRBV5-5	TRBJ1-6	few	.	TGTGCCAGCAGCTTACGGGGCCTCGAGGCCCTCCACTTT	CASSLRGLEALHF
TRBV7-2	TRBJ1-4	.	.	TGTGCCAGCAGCCCTCCCCCGGACAGTAGCAATGAAAAACTGTTTTTT	CASSPPPDSSNEKLFF
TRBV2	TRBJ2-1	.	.	TGTGCCAGCACAGTACAGGGTGGAAATGAGCAGTTCTTC	CASTVQGGNEQFF
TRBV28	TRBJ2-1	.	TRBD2	TGTGCCAGCAGTGGGGGATTCGCGGGAGCCCAATATACTTCCTACAATGAGCAGTTCTTC	CASSGGFAGAQYTSYNEQFF
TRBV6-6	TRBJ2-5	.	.	TGTGCCAGCACCCCCCTCGGTCTGATGGGAGAGACCCAGTACTTC	CASTPLGLMGETQYF
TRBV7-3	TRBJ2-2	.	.	TGTGCCAGCAGCTTAACAGCAGGGGGGGGCACCGGGGAGCTGTTTTTT	CASSLTAGGGTGELFF
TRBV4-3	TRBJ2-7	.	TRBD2	TGCGCCAGCAGCCATGGACTAGGGTCCTACGAGCAGTACTTC	CASSHGLGSYEQYF
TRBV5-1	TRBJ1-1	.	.	TGCGCCAGCAGCTTGTCGGGGAAACCCCAAGCTTTCTTT	CASSLSGKPQAFF
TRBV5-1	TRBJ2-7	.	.	TGCGCCAGCAAAGGAGGTAGCGAGCAGTACTTC	CASKGGSEQYF
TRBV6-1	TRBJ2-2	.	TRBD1	TGTGCCAGCAAGACAGGGGTAGACACCGGGGAGCTGTTTTTT	CASKTGVDTGELFF
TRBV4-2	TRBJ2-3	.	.	TGTGCCAGCAGCCGGACGGACAGCACAGATACGCAGTATTTT	CASSRTDSTDTQYF
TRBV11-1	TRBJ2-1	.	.	TGTGCCAGCAGCACGTCGTATGAGCAGTTCTTC	CASSTSYEQFF
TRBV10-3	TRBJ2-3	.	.	TGTGCCATTCGCCCGGGGGGCGCGGGCACAGATACGCAGTATTTT	CAIRPGGAGTDTQYF
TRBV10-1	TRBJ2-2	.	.	TGCGCCAGCAGTGAAGGAAGGGACACCGGGGAGCTGTTTTTT	CASSEGRDTGELFF
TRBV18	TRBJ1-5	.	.	TGTGCCAGCTCACCACCGGGGGGGGGTTCGCAGCCCCAGCATTTT	CASSPPGGGSQPQHF
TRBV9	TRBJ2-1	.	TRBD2	TGTGCCAGCAGCGAGACCGGGACTAGCGGGAGTTATGAGCAGTTCTTC	CASSETGTSGSYEQFF
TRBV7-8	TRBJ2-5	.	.	TGTGCCAGCAGCTCGGGACTCGCTGGCGGGAAGACCCAGTACTTC	CASSSGLAGGKTQYF
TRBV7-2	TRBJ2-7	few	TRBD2	TGTGCCAGCAGCCCCCGACTAGCGGGAGGGAGGTACGAGCAGTACTTC	CASSPRLAGGRYEQYF
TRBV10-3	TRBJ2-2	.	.	TGTGCCATCAAACCAGGGTCCGGGGAGCTGTTTTTT	CAIKPGSGELFF
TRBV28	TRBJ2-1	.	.	TGTGCCAGCAGTTTCTTAGCGCCAGTCAATGAGCAGTTCTTC	CASSFLAPVNEQFF
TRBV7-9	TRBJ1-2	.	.	TGTGCCAGCAGCCAAAGGACCGAAATCAACTATGGCTACACCTTC	CASSQRTEINYGYTF
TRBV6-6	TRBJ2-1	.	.	TGTGCCAGCAGTTACGGTGGGACACATGAGCAGTTCTTC	CASSYGGTHEQFF
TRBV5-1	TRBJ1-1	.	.	TGCGCCAGCAGCTCACAGGGTGGGTACACTGAAGCTTTCTTT	CASSSQGGYTEAFF
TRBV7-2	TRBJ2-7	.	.	TGTGCCAGCAGCCCCCGACAGTTCTCCGAGCAGTACTTC	CASSPRQFSEQYF
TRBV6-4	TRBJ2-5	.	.	TGTGCCAGCAGTGAGCGGCCCGCAGAGACCCAGTACTTC	CASSERPAETQYF